The 18 T cell receptor beta chains reported below all come from one sample, sequenced in a study of patients and donors after allogeneic stem cell transplantation. From the RT-PCR reads, TCRdb called clonotypes with MiXCR, one entry per CDR3 protein. This table holds about a million distinct CDR3 sequences, approximately 18% found once. The sequenced material came from blood, either unsorted or a sorted T cell fraction (not recorded which). Source of these receptors: a human donor who was either an allogeneic HSCT recipient or a stem cell or donor lymphocyte infusion donor (not recorded which). It is not recorded whose cells these are; they may come from a transplant donor.

The chain links TRBV10-3 to TRBJ2-2, with D perhaps assigned TRBD1 or TRBD2 (5 bases each). The V end was cut by 4 bases, the J end by 2 bases, with 11 bases between. The CDR3 spans 15 residues. Germline CDR1 and CDR2: ENHRY and SYGVKD. Here the CDR3 reads CAISGGNRNTGELFF. The CDR3 nucleotides are TGTGCCATCAGTGGGGGGAATCGTAACACCGGGGAGCTGTTTTTT.

The sample holds many counts of this clonotype. The junction shows a germline mismatch at one end, possibly a read error. The chain couples TRBV19 to TRBJ2-1, with 8 nucleotides matching TRBD2. This CDR3 has 15 residues. Germline V gives CDR1 LNHDA, CDR2 SQIVND (reference sequence). Here the CDR3 DNA reads TGTGCCAGTAGCATAGCGGGAAGCTCCTACAATGAGCAGTTCTTC. Amino acid sequence: CASSIAGSSYNEQFF.

This clonotype was detected ten times or more. The genes are TRBV5-1 and TRBJ1-1, with 10 bases that match TRBD1. V was clipped by 4 bases and J by 1 base; unmatched bases: 4. The CDR3 runs 15 residues. Germline values: CDR1 SGHRS, CDR2 YFSETQ. Here the CDR3 reads CASSTWTGGNTEAFF. CDR3 coding DNA: TGCGCCAGCAGCACCTGGACAGGGGGGAACACTGAAGCTTTCTTT. Together with reference TRBV5-1 and TRBJ1-1, the CDR3 gives the full variable domain: KAGVTQTPRYLIKTRGQQVTLSCSPISGHRSVSWYQQTPGQGLQFLFEYFSETQRNKGNFPGRFSGRQFSNSRSEMNVSTLELGDSALYLCASSTWTGGNTEAFFGQGTRLTVV.

The table lists this clonotype with a few counts. The chain carries TRBV4-3 and TRBJ2-7; 7 nucleotides align to TRBD2. The CDR3 is made up of 14 amino acids. The germline V gene has CDR1 LGHNA and CDR2 YSLEER. With 4 bases clipped from V and 4 bases from J, the junction kept 7 bases outside the gene matches. The CDR3 region is CASSPQAGEYEQYF. For the CDR3, the DNA is TGCGCCAGCAGCCCGCAGGCGGGGGAATACGAGCAGTACTTC.

A few counts support this clonotype. This sequence joins TRBV29-1 and TRBJ1-2, with D tentatively TRBD1 (6 bases). Germline lookup yields CDR1 SQVTM and CDR2 ANQGSEA. This CDR3 comprises 12 residues. V was clipped by 7 bases and J by 5 bases, with 14 bases between them. The CDR3 DNA sequence: TGCAGCGCACCGGACAGAGTATATGGCTACACCTTC. Translating gives CSAPDRVYGYTF.

V is TRBV20-1 and J is TRBJ2-1, with no clear D. V gave up 3 bases and J gave up 7 bases, with 16 bases separating them. The CDR3 length is 14 residues. Per the germline V gene, CDR1 is DFQATT and CDR2 is SNEGSKA (reference sequence). CDR3 amino acids: CSASASPPRNEQFF. Here the CDR3 DNA reads TGCAGTGCTAGCGCGTCACCCCCTAGAAATGAGCAGTTCTTC.

V is TRBV5-1 and J is TRBJ2-3; D is undetermined. The germline V gene encodes CDR1 SGHRS and CDR2 YFSETQ. This CDR3 comprises 17 residues. Trimming took 5 bases from V and 6 from J, leaving 25 bases between them. CDR3 in amino acids: CASSLIPGPGVWDTQYF. In DNA, the CDR3 is TGCGCCAGCAGTCTCATACCCGGGCCAGGAGTTTGGGATACGCAGTATTTT.

This clonotype was recorded a few times. The V and J genes are TRBV6-5 and TRBJ2-5; TRBD2 aligns across 9 bases. The CDR3 has 15 amino acids. Trimming cost V 5 bases and J 1 base; bases outside gene matches: 5. Germline V gene lookup returns CDR1 MNHEY and CDR2 SVGAGI. CDR3 residues: CASSNPTSGQETQYF. CDR3 DNA: TGTGCCAGCAGTAACCCGACTAGCGGCCAAGAGACCCAGTACTTC.

This clonotype has more than one count but fewer than ten. The CDR3 sequence is CASGRTGTNSPLHF. CDR3 coding DNA: TGTGCCAGCGGACGGACAGGGACAAATTCACCCCTCCACTTT. The chain recombines TRBV6-1 with TRBJ1-6; TRBD1 aligns across 8 bases. V shed 8 bases, J shed 7 bases, and the junction held 7 bases outside the gene matches. The germline V gene encodes CDR1 MNHNS and CDR2 SASEGT. This CDR3 contains 14 residues.

The table lists this clonotype with many counts. The chain is built from TRBV7-3 and TRBJ2-5; D is possibly TRBD1 (5 bases). The CDR3 loop spans 13 amino acids. Germline CDR1 reads SGHTA; CDR2 reads FQGTGA. Deletions cut 5 bases from V and 4 bases from J, with 11 bases between. The CDR3 DNA is TGTGCCAGCAGCCCTGGGGCAGGAGAGACCCAGTACTTC. Translation: CASSPGAGETQYF.

The V gene is TRBV3-1, the J gene TRBJ2-5; D is perhaps TRBD2 (6 bases). V was shortened by 1 base and J by 7 bases, with 13 bases between the two germline ends. The CDR3 runs to 14 residues. Germline V gene sequence: CDR1 LGHDT, CDR2 YNNKEL (reference sequence). Written as DNA, the CDR3 is TGTGCCAGCAGCCAAGTATTAGCCGGGGGGACCCAGTACTTC. Protein: CASSQVLAGGTQYF.

The V gene is TRBV30, the J gene TRBJ1-5; perhaps TRBD1 as D (5 bases). Germline lookup yields CDR1 GTSNPN and CDR2 SVGIG (reference sequence). Trimming pared 2 bases from V and 6 bases from J, leaving 14 bases between. This CDR3 spans 14 amino acids. The CDR3: CAWSPLRGGQPQHF. The CDR3 nucleotides read TGTGCCTGGAGTCCGCTTAGGGGTGGTCAGCCCCAGCATTTT.

The chain joins TRBV6-1 to TRBJ2-7, with 9 bases aligning to TRBD2. Trimming cost V 7 bases and J 5 bases; bases outside gene matches: 6. The germline CDR1 and CDR2 sequences are MNHNS and SASEGT. The CDR3 is 13 residues long. CDR3 amino acids: CASNGTSFHEQYF. The CDR3 DNA sequence: TGTGCCAGCAACGGGACTAGCTTCCACGAGCAGTACTTC.

In its sample, this clonotype was seen a few times. This rearrangement joins TRBV20-1 to TRBJ1-4; D unresolved. With 5 bases removed from V and 2 bases from J, the gap between germline ends came to 9 bases. The CDR3 has 13 residues. From germline, CDR1 is DFQATT and CDR2 SNEGSKA (reference sequence). The CDR3 nucleotides read TGCAGTGCTCGCCGGCAGACTAATGAAAAACTGTTTTTT. This codes for CSARRQTNEKLFF.

The chain uses TRBV20-1 and TRBJ2-3; 12 nucleotides align to TRBD2. V dropped 5 bases and J dropped 3; count of bases not matched to a gene: 9. The V gene's germline CDR1 is DFQATT and CDR2 SNEGSKA (reference sequence). CDR3 length equals 16 residues. The CDR3 here is CSAHPTSGGLTDTQYF. DNA of the CDR3: TGCAGTGCTCATCCTACTAGCGGGGGGTTGACAGATACGCAGTATTTT.

The CDR3 reads CASSFDRGAGELFF. DNA for the CDR3: TGTGCCAGCAGTTTCGACAGGGGCGCCGGGGAGCTGTTTTTT. The V and J genes are TRBV12-3 or TRBV12-4 and TRBJ2-2; 8 nucleotides agree with TRBD1. The ends lost 3 bases at V and 6 bases at J; junction bases unmatched: 3. This CDR3 has 14 amino acids.

This clonotype was found once. V usage is TRBV7-2 and J usage is TRBJ2-2, with D unclear. V lost 2 bases and J lost 6, with 7 bases in between. The CDR3 is 13 amino acids. Per germline, CDR1 SGHTA and CDR2 FQGNSA. The CDR3 DNA follows: TGTGCCAGCAGCTTAATGAAACCCGGGGAGCTGTTTTTT. Translating it yields CASSLMKPGELFF.

The gene calls are TRBV7-8 and TRBJ2-1; D is unresolved. This CDR3 spans 13 amino acids. The germline V gene has CDR1 SGHVS and CDR2 FQNEAQ. V was pared by 5 bases and J by 7 bases, with 12 bases between. The CDR3, as DNA: TGTGCCAGCAGCCATACCTCCGGGAATGAGCAGTTCTTC. It is translated as CASSHTSGNEQFF.